A selection of T cell receptor beta chains follows, all from one sample in a study of blood T cell repertoires in COVID-19. Using immunoSEQ multiplex PCR, the repertoire was profiled, and TCRdb retains in-frame clones only, with some absent. The repertoire holds 300,000 to 400,000 clones, roughly 88% seen once, with around 0.91% in the top ten. The sample consisted of PBMCs or T cells enriched from blood (not recorded which). The source is a young woman with acute COVID-19. CDR3s include the opening cysteine and the closing phenylalanine or tryptophan. Each record gives: D gene, clone size, J gene, V gene, CDR3 protein. D genes are given only for firm matches. Clone size is shown for a subset of rows, as once, few, many or a class of expanded clone.

D gene: TRBD2
clone size: NA
J gene: TRBJ2-7
V gene: TRBV7-2
CDR3 protein: CASSLVTSGGEQYF

D gene: TRBD1
clone size: NA
J gene: TRBJ2-2
V gene: TRBV30
CDR3 protein: CAWSTGQGGAGELFF

D gene: NA
clone size: NA
J gene: TRBJ1-1
V gene: TRBV27
CDR3 protein: CASRARGNTEAFF

D gene: TRBD1
clone size: NA
J gene: TRBJ1-1
V gene: TRBV11-2
CDR3 protein: CASSRPGTGPEAFF

D gene: TRBD2
clone size: NA
J gene: TRBJ2-3
V gene: TRBV11-3
CDR3 protein: CASSLDPAGGTDTQYF

D gene: NA
clone size: NA
J gene: TRBJ1-2
V gene: TRBV5-5
CDR3 protein: CASSLAFERVHYGYTF

D gene: TRBD1
clone size: few
J gene: TRBJ2-7
V gene: TRBV25-1
CDR3 protein: CASSEMGRGSLSYEQYF

D gene: NA
clone size: NA
J gene: TRBJ1-1
V gene: TRBV7-2
CDR3 protein: CASSPYTGPPIFF

D gene: TRBD2
clone size: NA
J gene: TRBJ2-7
V gene: TRBV6-5
CDR3 protein: CASSPAGGDIYEQYF

D gene: NA
clone size: NA
J gene: TRBJ1-1
V gene: TRBV29-1
CDR3 protein: CSVGGGEAFF

D gene: TRBD1
clone size: NA
J gene: TRBJ2-7
V gene: TRBV28
CDR3 protein: CASSKPQGNYEQYF

D gene: TRBD1
clone size: NA
J gene: TRBJ2-7
V gene: TRBV24-1
CDR3 protein: CATSDPGTGGEKQYF

D gene: TRBD1
clone size: NA
J gene: TRBJ2-6
V gene: TRBV7-9
CDR3 protein: CASSRDRGASGANVLTF

D gene: TRBD1
clone size: NA
J gene: TRBJ1-5
V gene: TRBV2
CDR3 protein: CASSSQGLGNQPQHF

D gene: NA
clone size: NA
J gene: TRBJ2-1
V gene: TRBV2
CDR3 protein: CASGTLNNEQFF

D gene: NA
clone size: NA
J gene: TRBJ2-3
V gene: TRBV6-1
CDR3 protein: CASSERAGTQYF

D gene: NA
clone size: NA
J gene: TRBJ1-2
V gene: TRBV7-9
CDR3 protein: CATPSQGRNYGYTF

D gene: TRBD1
clone size: NA
J gene: TRBJ1-5
V gene: TRBV19
CDR3 protein: CASSWDRAYQPQHF

D gene: NA
clone size: NA
J gene: TRBJ2-7
V gene: TRBV5-4
CDR3 protein: CASSLTLGDTIYEQYF

D gene: TRBD1
clone size: few
J gene: TRBJ1-2
V gene: TRBV19
CDR3 protein: CASSQTGDSIYGYTF

D gene: TRBD1
clone size: NA
J gene: TRBJ1-2
V gene: TRBV7-9
CDR3 protein: CASRDRPNYGYTF

D gene: NA
clone size: NA
J gene: TRBJ2-2
V gene: TRBV21-1
CDR3 protein: CASSSTGAANTGELFF

D gene: TRBD1
clone size: NA
J gene: TRBJ1-2
V gene: TRBV19
CDR3 protein: CASNFPTGISGYTF

D gene: TRBD2
clone size: once
J gene: TRBJ2-3
V gene: TRBV18
CDR3 protein: CASSPIGRSDTQYF

D gene: NA
clone size: NA
J gene: TRBJ2-7
V gene: TRBV10-2
CDR3 protein: CASSEDGSFYEQYF

D gene: NA
clone size: NA
J gene: TRBJ1-1
V gene: TRBV4-1
CDR3 protein: CASSQDRGGRTEAFF

D gene: NA
clone size: NA
J gene: TRBJ1-3
V gene: TRBV3-1/TRBV3-2
CDR3 protein: CASSLNRANTIYF

D gene: TRBD2
clone size: NA
J gene: TRBJ2-1
V gene: TRBV5-1
CDR3 protein: CASSLRRGLNNEQFF

D gene: NA
clone size: NA
J gene: TRBJ2-7
V gene: TRBV20-1
CDR3 protein: CSASGERGKDEQYF

D gene: NA
clone size: NA
J gene: TRBJ2-5
V gene: TRBV27
CDR3 protein: CASSLNRGGETQYF

D gene: NA
clone size: NA
J gene: TRBJ2-7
V gene: TRBV5-8
CDR3 protein: CASSLGGLTGTGEQYF

D gene: TRBD1
clone size: NA
J gene: TRBJ1-1
V gene: TRBV18
CDR3 protein: CASSPQGANTEAFF

D gene: NA
clone size: few
J gene: TRBJ2-3
V gene: TRBV7-9
CDR3 protein: CASSQGALLFSTDTQYF

D gene: TRBD2
clone size: NA
J gene: TRBJ2-7
V gene: TRBV2
CDR3 protein: CASRPPPGTSGGAFLEQYF

D gene: TRBD1
clone size: NA
J gene: TRBJ1-5
V gene: TRBV27
CDR3 protein: CASSPTGVNQPQHF

D gene: NA
clone size: NA
J gene: TRBJ1-1
V gene: TRBV5-1
CDR3 protein: CASSKNGDMGTEAFF

D gene: NA
clone size: NA
J gene: TRBJ1-2
V gene: TRBV14
CDR3 protein: CASSQISTTGGYTF

D gene: TRBD1
clone size: NA
J gene: TRBJ1-3
V gene: TRBV12-5
CDR3 protein: CASGLFDRDRGSGNTIYF

D gene: TRBD1
clone size: NA
J gene: TRBJ2-3
V gene: TRBV27
CDR3 protein: CASTTGQDSTDTQYF

D gene: TRBD1
clone size: NA
J gene: TRBJ1-5
V gene: TRBV6-2/TRBV6-3
CDR3 protein: CASSYPQGNQPQHF

D gene: NA
clone size: NA
J gene: TRBJ1-5
V gene: TRBV19
CDR3 protein: CASSPGRGRGAYSNQPQHF

D gene: TRBD1
clone size: NA
J gene: TRBJ1-6
V gene: TRBV15
CDR3 protein: CATSRGYRGDSPLHF

D gene: TRBD2
clone size: once
J gene: TRBJ2-3
V gene: TRBV7-3
CDR3 protein: CASSLNSGVGDTQYF

D gene: NA
clone size: NA
J gene: TRBJ2-3
V gene: TRBV19
CDR3 protein: CASTPAGLRDTQYF

D gene: NA
clone size: once
J gene: TRBJ1-4
V gene: TRBV2
CDR3 protein: CASKGVNEKLFF

D gene: NA
clone size: NA
J gene: TRBJ2-3
V gene: TRBV9
CDR3 protein: CASSVQEADTQYF

D gene: TRBD1
clone size: NA
J gene: TRBJ1-2
V gene: TRBV7-8
CDR3 protein: CASSFGQGVGYTF

D gene: TRBD1
clone size: NA
J gene: TRBJ2-2
V gene: TRBV3-1/TRBV3-2
CDR3 protein: CASTLLGVRGWTGELFF

D gene: NA
clone size: few
J gene: TRBJ1-4
V gene: TRBV2
CDR3 protein: CASSPTGLTNEKLFF

D gene: TRBD1
clone size: NA
J gene: TRBJ1-4
V gene: TRBV5-1
CDR3 protein: CASRAGTGSGLLFF

D gene: TRBD2
clone size: NA
J gene: TRBJ2-2
V gene: TRBV13
CDR3 protein: CASMIGLARELFF

D gene: NA
clone size: NA
J gene: TRBJ1-5
V gene: TRBV30
CDR3 protein: CAWSENRDQPQHF

D gene: NA
clone size: NA
J gene: TRBJ1-4
V gene: TRBV18
CDR3 protein: CASSHTGGDNEKLFF

D gene: TRBD2
clone size: NA
J gene: TRBJ2-1
V gene: TRBV7-3
CDR3 protein: CASSPTGTSSYNEQFF

D gene: TRBD2
clone size: NA
J gene: TRBJ2-7
V gene: TRBV4-1
CDR3 protein: CASSFTSGGAYEQYF

D gene: TRBD1
clone size: NA
J gene: TRBJ1-4
V gene: TRBV2
CDR3 protein: CASNPDRTPRDEKLFF

D gene: TRBD1
clone size: once
J gene: TRBJ1-5
V gene: TRBV19
CDR3 protein: CASEPGQQKYSNQPQHF

D gene: NA
clone size: NA
J gene: TRBJ1-1
V gene: TRBV25-1
CDR3 protein: CASSELGALNTEAFF

D gene: TRBD1
clone size: NA
J gene: TRBJ2-5
V gene: TRBV24-1
CDR3 protein: CATSDWTGVETQYF